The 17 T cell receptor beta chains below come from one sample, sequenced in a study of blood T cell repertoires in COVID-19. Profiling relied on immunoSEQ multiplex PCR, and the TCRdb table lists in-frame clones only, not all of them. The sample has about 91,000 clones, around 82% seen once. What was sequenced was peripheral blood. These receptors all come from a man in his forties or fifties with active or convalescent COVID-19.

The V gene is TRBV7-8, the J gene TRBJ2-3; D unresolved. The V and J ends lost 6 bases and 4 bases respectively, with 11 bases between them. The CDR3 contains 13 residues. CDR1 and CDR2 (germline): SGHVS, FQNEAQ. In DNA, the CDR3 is TGTGCCAGCAGATTGGGCGTTGCAGATACGCAGTATTTT. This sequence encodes CASRLGVADTQYF. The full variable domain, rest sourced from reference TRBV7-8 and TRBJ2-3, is GAGVSQSPRYKVAKRGQDVALRCDPISGHVSLFWYQQALGQGPEFLTYFQNEAQLDKSGLPSDRFFAERPEGSVSTLKIQRTQQEDSAVYLCASRLGVADTQYFGPGTRLTVL.

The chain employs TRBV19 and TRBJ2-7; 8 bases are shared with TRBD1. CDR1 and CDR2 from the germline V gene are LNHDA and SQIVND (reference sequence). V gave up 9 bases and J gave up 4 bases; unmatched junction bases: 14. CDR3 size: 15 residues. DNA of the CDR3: TGTGCCAGCAGCCCAGGGGGCTACACCTTTTACGAGCAGTACTTC. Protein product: CASSPGGYTFYEQYF.

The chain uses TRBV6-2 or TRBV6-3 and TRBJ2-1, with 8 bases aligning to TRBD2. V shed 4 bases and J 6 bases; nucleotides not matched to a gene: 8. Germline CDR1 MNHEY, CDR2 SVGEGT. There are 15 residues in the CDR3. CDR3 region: CASSLPGGALNEQFF. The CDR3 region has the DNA TGTGCCAGCAGTTTACCCGGGGGGGCGCTCAATGAGCAGTTCTTC.

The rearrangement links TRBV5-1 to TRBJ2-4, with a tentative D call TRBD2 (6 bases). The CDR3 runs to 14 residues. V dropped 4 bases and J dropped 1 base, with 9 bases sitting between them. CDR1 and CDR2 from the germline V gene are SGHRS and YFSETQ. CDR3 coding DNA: TGCGCCAGCAGCGCCAGCGGGGCCAAAAACATTCAGTACTTC. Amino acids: CASSASGAKNIQYF.

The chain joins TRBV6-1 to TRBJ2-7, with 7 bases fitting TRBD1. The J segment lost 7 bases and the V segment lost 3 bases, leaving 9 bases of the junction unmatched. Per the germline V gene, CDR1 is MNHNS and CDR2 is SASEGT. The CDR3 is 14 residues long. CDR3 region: CASSESRGFGEQYV. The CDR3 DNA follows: TGTGCCAGCAGTGAGTCCAGGGGGTTCGGGGAGCAGTACGTC.

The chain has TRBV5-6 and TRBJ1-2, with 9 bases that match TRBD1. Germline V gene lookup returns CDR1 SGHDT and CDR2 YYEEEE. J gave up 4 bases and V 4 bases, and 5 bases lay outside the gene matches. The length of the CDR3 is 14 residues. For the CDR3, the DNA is TGTGCCAGCAGCCCCCCGGGACAGGGCTATGGCTACACCTTC. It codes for CASSPPGQGYGYTF. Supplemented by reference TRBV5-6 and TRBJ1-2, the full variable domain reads DAGVTQSPTHLIKTRGQQVTLRCSPKSGHDTVSWYQQALGQGPQFIFQYYEEEERQRGNFPDRFSGHQFPNYSSELNVNALLLGDSALYLCASSPPGQGYGYTFGSGTRLTVV.

The CDR3 DNA reads TGCGCCAGCAGCCCCACAGGGACTGAAGCTTTCTTT. Translating gives CASSPTGTEAFF. This chain uses TRBV5-1 with TRBJ1-1; possibly TRBD1 for D (6 bases). Germline assignment: CDR1 SGHRS and CDR2 YFSETQ. The CDR3 is 12 residues long. The V end lost 4 bases, the J end lost 5 bases, and 9 bases lay between the germline ends.

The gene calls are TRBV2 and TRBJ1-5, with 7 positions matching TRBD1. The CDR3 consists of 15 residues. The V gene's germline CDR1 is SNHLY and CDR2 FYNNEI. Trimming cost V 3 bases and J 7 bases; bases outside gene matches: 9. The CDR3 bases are TGTGCCAGCAGTGACAGGGGGTTGGTTGGACAGCCCCAGCATTTT. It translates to CASSDRGLVGQPQHF.

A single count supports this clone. For the CDR3, the DNA is TGTGCCACCAGTACCGGGACAGTCTCCTACAATGAGCAGTTCTTC. Translating it yields CATSTGTVSYNEQFF. This chain joins TRBV24-1 and TRBJ2-1, with 7 nucleotides matching TRBD1. Germline loops: CDR1 KGHDR, CDR2 SFDVKD. The CDR3 is made up of 15 amino acids. Trimming at V came to 6 bases and at J to 0 bases, leaving 4 bases not matched to a gene.

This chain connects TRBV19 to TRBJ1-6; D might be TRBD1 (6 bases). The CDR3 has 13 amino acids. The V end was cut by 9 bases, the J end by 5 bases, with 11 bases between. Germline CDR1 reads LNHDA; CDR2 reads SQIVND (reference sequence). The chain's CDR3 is CASRQVDNSPLHF. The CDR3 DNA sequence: TGTGCCAGCCGACAGGTTGATAATTCACCCCTCCACTTT.

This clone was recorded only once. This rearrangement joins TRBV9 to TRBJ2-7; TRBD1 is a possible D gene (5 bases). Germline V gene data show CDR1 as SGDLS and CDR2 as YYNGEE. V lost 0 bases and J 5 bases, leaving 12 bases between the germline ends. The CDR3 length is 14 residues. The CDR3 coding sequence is TGTGCCAGCAGCGTAGAACCAGGGTTCGACGAGCAGTACTTC. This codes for CASSVEPGFDEQYF.

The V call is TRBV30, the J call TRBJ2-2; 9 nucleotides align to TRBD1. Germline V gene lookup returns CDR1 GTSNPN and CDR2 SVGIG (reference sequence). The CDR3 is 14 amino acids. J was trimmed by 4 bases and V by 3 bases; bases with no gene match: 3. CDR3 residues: CAWRDRGGTGELFF. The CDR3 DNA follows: TGTGCCTGGAGGGACAGGGGTGGCACCGGGGAGCTGTTTTTT.

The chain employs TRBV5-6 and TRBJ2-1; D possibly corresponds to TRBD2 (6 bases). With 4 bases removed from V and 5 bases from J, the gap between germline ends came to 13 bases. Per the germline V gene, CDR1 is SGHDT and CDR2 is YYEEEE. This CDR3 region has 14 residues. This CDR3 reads CASSLTGLHNEQFF. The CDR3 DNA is TGTGCCAGCAGCCTTACGGGACTCCACAATGAGCAGTTCTTC. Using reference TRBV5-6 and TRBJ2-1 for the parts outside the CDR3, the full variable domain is DAGVTQSPTHLIKTRGQQVTLRCSPKSGHDTVSWYQQALGQGPQFIFQYYEEEERQRGNFPDRFSGHQFPNYSSELNVNALLLGDSALYLCASSLTGLHNEQFFGPGTRLTVL.

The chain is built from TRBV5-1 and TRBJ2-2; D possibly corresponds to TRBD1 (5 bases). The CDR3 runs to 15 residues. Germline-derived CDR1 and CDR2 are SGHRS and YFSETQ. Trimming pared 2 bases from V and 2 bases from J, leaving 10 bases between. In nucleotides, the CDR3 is TGCGCCAGCAGCTTACAGGTTTTCAACACCGGGGAGCTGTTTTTT. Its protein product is CASSLQVFNTGELFF. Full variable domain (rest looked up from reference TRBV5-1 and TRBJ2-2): KAGVTQTPRYLIKTRGQQVTLSCSPISGHRSVSWYQQTPGQGLQFLFEYFSETQRNKGNFPGRFSGRQFSNSRSEMNVSTLELGDSALYLCASSLQVFNTGELFFGEGSRLTVL.

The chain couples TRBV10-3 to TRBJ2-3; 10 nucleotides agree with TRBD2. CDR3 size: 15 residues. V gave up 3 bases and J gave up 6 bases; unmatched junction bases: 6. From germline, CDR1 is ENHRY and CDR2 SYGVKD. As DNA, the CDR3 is TGTGCCATCAGTGAAGGGCTAGCGGGGGAGGATACGCAGTATTTT. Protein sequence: CAISEGLAGEDTQYF.

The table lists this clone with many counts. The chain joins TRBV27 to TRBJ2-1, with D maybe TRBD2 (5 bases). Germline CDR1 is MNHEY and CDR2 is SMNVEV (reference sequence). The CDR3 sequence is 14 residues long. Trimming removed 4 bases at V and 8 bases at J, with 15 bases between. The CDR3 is CASSSGNSDDEQFF. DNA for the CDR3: TGTGCCAGCAGTTCGGGGAACAGTGACGATGAGCAGTTCTTC.

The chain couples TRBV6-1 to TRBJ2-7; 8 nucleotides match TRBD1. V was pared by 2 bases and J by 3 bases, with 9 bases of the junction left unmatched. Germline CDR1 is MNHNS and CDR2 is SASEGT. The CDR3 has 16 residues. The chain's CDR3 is CASSESGQGGNYEQYF. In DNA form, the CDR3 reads TGTGCCAGCAGTGAATCCGGACAGGGTGGAAACTACGAGCAGTACTTC.